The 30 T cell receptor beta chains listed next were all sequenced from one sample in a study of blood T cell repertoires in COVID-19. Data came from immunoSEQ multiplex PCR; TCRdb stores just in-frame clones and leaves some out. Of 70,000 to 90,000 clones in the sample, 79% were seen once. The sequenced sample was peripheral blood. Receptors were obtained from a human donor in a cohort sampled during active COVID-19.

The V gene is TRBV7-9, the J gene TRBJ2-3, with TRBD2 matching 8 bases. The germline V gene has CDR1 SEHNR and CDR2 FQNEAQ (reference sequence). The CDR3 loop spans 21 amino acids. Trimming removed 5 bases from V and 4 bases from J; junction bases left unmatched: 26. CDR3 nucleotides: TGTGCCAGCAGCAGCTTTCCCTCGAATGCCGCTTTCGCGGGAGGCCCAGATACGCAGTATTTT. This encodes CASSSFPSNAAFAGGPDTQYF.

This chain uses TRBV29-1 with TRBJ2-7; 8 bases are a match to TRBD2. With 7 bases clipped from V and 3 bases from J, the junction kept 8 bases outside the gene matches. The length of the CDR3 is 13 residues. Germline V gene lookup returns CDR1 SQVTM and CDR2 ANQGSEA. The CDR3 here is CSARSGRLYEQYF. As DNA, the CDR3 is TGCAGCGCCCGAAGCGGGAGACTCTACGAGCAGTACTTC.

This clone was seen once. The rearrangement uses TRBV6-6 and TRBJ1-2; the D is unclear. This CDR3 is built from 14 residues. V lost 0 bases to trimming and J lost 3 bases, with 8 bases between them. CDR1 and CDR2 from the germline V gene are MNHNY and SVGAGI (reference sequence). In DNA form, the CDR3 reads TGTGCCAGCAGTTACTCCGACATATACTATGGCTACACCTTC. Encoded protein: CASSYSDIYYGYTF.

CDR3 nucleotide sequence: TGCAGCGTTGCCGGGGGTGGAGAGACCCAGTACTTC. Protein product: CSVAGGGETQYF. The chain combines TRBV29-1 with TRBJ2-5; perhaps TRBD2 as D (6 bases). CDR3 size: 12 residues. The V gene lost 4 bases and the J gene lost 4 bases, with 10 bases spanning the gap. Germline CDR1 SQVTM, CDR2 ANQGSEA.

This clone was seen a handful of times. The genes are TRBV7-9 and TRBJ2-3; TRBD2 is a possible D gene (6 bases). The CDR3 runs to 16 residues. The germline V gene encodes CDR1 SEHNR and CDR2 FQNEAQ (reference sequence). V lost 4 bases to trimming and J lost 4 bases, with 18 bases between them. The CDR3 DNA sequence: TGTGCCAGCAGCTCATTTCGAACCGGGAGCGCAGATACGCAGTATTTT. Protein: CASSSFRTGSADTQYF.

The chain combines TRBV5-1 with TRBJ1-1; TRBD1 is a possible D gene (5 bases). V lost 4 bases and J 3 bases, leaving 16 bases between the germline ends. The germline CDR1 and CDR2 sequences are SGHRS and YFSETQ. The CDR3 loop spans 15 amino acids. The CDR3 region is CASSKIPGDYTEAFF. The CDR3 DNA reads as TGCGCCAGCAGCAAAATCCCGGGGGACTACACTGAAGCTTTCTTT.

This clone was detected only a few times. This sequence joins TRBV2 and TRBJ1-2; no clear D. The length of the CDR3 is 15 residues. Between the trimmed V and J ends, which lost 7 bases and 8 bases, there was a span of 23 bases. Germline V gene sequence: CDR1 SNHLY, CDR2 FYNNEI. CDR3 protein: CASTLPEEGARGYTF. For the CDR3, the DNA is TGTGCCAGCACCCTCCCCGAGGAGGGCGCGAGAGGCTACACCTTC.

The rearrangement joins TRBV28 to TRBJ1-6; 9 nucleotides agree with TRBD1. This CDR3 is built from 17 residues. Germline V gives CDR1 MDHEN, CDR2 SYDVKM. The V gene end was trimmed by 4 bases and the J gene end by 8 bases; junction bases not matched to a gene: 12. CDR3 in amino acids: CASSSIRNRGRDSPLHF. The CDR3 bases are TGTGCCAGCAGTTCAATTCGAAACAGGGGGCGGGATTCACCCCTCCACTTT.

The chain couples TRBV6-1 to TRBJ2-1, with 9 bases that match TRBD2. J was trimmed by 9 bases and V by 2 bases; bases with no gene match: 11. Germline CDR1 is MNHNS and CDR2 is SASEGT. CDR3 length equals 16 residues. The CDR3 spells CASSESRASGTSEQFF. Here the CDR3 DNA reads TGTGCCAGCAGTGAATCGAGGGCTAGCGGGACCAGTGAGCAGTTCTTC.

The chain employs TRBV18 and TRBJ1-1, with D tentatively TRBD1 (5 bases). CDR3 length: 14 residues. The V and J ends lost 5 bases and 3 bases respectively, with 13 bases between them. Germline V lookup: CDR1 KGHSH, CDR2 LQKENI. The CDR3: CASSAGGKDTEAFF. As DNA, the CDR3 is TGTGCCAGCTCAGCGGGGGGGAAAGACACTGAAGCTTTCTTT.

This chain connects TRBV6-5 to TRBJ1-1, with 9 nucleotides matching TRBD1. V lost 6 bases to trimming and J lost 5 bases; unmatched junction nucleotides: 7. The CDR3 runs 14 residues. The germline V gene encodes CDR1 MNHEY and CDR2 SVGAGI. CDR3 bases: TGTGCCAGCAGAATAGACAGGGGGAGAACTGAAGCTTTCTTT. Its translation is CASRIDRGRTEAFF.

The CDR3 nucleotides read TGCGCCAGCAGCTTGGCGGGGACAGGCATACAAGAGACCCAGTACTTC. Its translation: CASSLAGTGIQETQYF. This rearrangement joins TRBV5-1 to TRBJ2-5; 8 positions agree with TRBD1. The CDR3 extends over 16 amino acids. Germline assignment: CDR1 SGHRS and CDR2 YFSETQ. Trimming took 0 bases from V and 2 from J; bases not matched to a gene: 6.

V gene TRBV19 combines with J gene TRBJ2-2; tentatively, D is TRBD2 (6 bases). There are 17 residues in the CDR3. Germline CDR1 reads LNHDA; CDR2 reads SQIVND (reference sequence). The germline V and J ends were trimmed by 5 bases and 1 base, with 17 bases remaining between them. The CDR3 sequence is CASSPWDSPGNTGELFF. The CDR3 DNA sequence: TGTGCCAGTAGTCCCTGGGACTCCCCCGGGAACACCGGGGAGCTGTTTTTT.

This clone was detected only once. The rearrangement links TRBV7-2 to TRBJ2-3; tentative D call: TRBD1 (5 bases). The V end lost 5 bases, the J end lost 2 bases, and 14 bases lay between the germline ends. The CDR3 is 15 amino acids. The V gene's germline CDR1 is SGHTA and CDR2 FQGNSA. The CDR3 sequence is CASSPGMVHTDTQYF. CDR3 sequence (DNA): TGTGCCAGCAGCCCAGGGATGGTGCACACAGATACGCAGTATTTT.

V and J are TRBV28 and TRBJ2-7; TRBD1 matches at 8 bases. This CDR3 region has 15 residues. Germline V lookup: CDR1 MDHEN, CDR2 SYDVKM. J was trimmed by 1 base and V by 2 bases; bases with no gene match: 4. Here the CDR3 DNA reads TGTGCCAGCAGTTTAGCACAGGGGGTTTCCTACGAGCAGTACTTC. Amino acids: CASSLAQGVSYEQYF.

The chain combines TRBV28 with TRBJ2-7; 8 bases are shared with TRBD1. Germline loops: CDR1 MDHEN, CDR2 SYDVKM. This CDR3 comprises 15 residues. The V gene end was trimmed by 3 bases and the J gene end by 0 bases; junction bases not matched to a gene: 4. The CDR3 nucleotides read TGTGCCAGCAGTTTGAGGCAGGGGGCCTCCTACGAGCAGTACTTC. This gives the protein CASSLRQGASYEQYF.

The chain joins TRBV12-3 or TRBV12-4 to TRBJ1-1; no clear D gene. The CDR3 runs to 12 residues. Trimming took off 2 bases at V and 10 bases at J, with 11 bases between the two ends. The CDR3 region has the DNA TGTGCCAGCAGTTTAATTGATCGCGGAGCTTTCTTT. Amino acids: CASSLIDRGAFF.

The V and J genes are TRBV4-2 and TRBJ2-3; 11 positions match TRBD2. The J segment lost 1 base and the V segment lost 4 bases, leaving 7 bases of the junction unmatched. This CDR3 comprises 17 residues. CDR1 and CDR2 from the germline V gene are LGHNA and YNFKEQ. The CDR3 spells CASSPLAGGPGTDTQYF. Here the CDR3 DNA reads TGTGCCAGCAGCCCGTTAGCGGGAGGGCCGGGCACAGATACGCAGTATTTT.

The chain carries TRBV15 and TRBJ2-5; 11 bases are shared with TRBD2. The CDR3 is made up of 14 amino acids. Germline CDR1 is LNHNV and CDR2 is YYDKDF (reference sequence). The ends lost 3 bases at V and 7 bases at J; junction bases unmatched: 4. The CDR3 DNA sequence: TGTGCCACCAGCAGGGGACTAGCGGAGTTGACCCAGTACTTC. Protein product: CATSRGLAELTQYF. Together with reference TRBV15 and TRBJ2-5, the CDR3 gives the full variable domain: DAMVIQNPRYQVTQFGKPVTLSCSQTLNHNVMYWYQQKSSQAPKLLFHYYDKDFNNEADTPDNFQSRRPNTSFCFLDIRSPGLGDTAMYLCATSRGLAELTQYFGPGTRLLVL.

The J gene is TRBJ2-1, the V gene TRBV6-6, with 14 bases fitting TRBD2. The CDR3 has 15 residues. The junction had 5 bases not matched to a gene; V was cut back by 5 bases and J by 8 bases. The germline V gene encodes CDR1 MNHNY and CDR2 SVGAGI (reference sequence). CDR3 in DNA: TGTGCCAGCAGTGGGACTAGCGGGAGCGTAGATGAGCAGTTCTTC. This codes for CASSGTSGSVDEQFF.

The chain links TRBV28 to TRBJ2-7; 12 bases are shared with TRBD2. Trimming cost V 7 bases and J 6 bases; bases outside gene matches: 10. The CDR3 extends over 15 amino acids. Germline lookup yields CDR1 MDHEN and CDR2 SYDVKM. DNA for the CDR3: TGTGCCAGCACCGTACTAGCGGGGGGAGCCGCCGAGCAGTACTTC. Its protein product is CASTVLAGGAAEQYF. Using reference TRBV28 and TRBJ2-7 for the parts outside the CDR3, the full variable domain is DVKVTQSSRYLVKRTGEKVFLECVQDMDHENMFWYRQDPGLGLRLIYFSYDVKMKEKGDIPEGYSVSREKKERFSLILESASTNQTSMYLCASTVLAGGAAEQYFGPGTRLTVT.

Here the CDR3 DNA reads TGTGCCACCAGTGATGGCTCTAGCGGGAGGAACGAGCAGTACTTC. It codes for CATSDGSSGRNEQYF. V usage is TRBV24-1 and J usage is TRBJ2-7; 11 bases agree with TRBD2. V gave up 3 bases and J gave up 5 bases; unmatched junction bases: 5. The germline gives CDR1 KGHDR, CDR2 SFDVKD. CDR3 length: 15 amino acids.

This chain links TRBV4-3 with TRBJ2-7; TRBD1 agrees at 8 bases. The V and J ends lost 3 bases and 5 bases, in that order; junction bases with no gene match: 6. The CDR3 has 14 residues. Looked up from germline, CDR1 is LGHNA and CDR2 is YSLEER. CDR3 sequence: CASSQTQTGDEQYF. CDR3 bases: TGCGCCAGCAGCCAGACGCAGACAGGGGACGAGCAGTACTTC.

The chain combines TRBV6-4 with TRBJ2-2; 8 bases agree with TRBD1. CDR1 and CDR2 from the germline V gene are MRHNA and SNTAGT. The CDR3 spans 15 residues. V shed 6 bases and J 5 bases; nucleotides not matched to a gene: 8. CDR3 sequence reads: CASSQGAPWTGELFF. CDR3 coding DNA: TGTGCCAGCAGCCAGGGGGCCCCTTGGACCGGGGAGCTGTTTTTT.

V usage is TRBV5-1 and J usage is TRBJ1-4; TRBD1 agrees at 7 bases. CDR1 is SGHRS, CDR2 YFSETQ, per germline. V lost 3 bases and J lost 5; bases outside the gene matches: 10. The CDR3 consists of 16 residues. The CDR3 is CASSYGGGGWNEKLFF. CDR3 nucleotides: TGCGCCAGCAGCTATGGAGGAGGGGGCTGGAATGAAAAACTGTTTTTT.

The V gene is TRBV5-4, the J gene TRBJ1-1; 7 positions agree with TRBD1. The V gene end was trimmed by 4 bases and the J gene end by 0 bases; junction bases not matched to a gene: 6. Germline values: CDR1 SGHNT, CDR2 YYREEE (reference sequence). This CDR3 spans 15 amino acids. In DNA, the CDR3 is TGTGCCAGCAGCGGGGGACAGAGCATGAACACTGAAGCTTTCTTT. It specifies CASSGGQSMNTEAFF.

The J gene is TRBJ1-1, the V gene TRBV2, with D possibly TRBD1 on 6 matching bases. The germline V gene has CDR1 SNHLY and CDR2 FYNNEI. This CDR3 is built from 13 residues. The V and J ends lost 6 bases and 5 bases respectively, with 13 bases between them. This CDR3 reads CASRDLGATEAFF. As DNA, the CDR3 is TGTGCCAGCAGAGATCTGGGGGCTACTGAAGCTTTCTTT.

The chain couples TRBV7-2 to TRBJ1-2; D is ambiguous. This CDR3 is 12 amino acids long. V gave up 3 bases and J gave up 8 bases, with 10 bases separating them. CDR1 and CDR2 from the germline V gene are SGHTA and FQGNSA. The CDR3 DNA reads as TGTGCCAGCAGCTTCTCGGGGAGGGGCTACACCTTC. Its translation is CASSFSGRGYTF.

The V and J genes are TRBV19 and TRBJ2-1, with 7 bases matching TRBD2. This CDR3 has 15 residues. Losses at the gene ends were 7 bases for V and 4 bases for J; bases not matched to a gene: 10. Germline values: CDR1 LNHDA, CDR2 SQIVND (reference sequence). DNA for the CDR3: TGTGCCAGTAAGGTGGGAGCGGGACCATACAATGAGCAGTTCTTC. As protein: CASKVGAGPYNEQFF.

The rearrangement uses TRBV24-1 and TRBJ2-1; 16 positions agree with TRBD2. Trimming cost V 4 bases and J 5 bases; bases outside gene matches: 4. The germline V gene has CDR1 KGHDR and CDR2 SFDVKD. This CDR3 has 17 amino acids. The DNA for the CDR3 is TGTGCCACCAGTGACGCCGGGACTAGCGGGAGGGACAATGAGCAGTTCTTC. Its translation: CATSDAGTSGRDNEQFF.